The 9 T cell receptor beta chains presented below share a single source sample, sequenced in a study of CD8 T cells in ankylosing spondylitis. TCRdb passed the 5' RACE reads through MiXCR, listing each CDR3 protein once. The sample lists around 390,000 distinct CDR3 sequences; about 20% were seen once. Study-wide findings and caveats: It appeared that ankylosing spondylitis blood was characterized by a TCR beta motif of under ten highly homologous variants.

No antigen has been identified for these receptors. The specimen sequenced was blood, either unsorted or a sorted T cell fraction (not recorded which). These receptors were collected from a male donor with ankylosing spondylitis.

There are a few counts of this clonotype. This sequence joins TRBV20-1 and TRBJ2-3; TRBD2 aligns across 9 bases. Germline CDR1 is DFQATT and CDR2 is SNEGSKA (reference sequence). Trimming took 5 bases from V and 1 from J; bases not matched to a gene: 7. This CDR3 has 15 residues. CDR3 DNA sequence: TGCAGTGCTCCCTCGGGCGGGAGGGGCACAGATACGCAGTATTTT. Translated, it gives CSAPSGGRGTDTQYF.

This clonotype was seen more than once but under ten times. The chain recombines TRBV7-2 with TRBJ1-2, with 12 bases identical to TRBD1. V lost 7 bases, J lost 2 bases, and 11 bases stayed unmatched. Germline values: CDR1 SGHTA, CDR2 FQGNSA. This CDR3 comprises 17 residues. CDR3 residues: CASTDVGQGAWNYGYTF. CDR3 bases: TGTGCCAGCACCGACGTGGGACAGGGGGCCTGGAACTATGGCTACACCTTC.

The chain has TRBV7-2 and TRBJ1-2, with D unresolved. The CDR3 runs to 15 residues. Trimming took off 7 bases at V and 0 bases at J, with 15 bases between the two ends. The germline gives CDR1 SGHTA, CDR2 FQGNSA. DNA for the CDR3: TGTGCCAGCACCCTCACACAGTCGACTAACTATGGCTACACCTTC. It encodes CASTLTQSTNYGYTF. Together with reference TRBV7-2 and TRBJ1-2, the CDR3 gives the full variable domain: GAGVSQSPSNKVTEKGKDVELRCDPISGHTALYWYRQSLGQGLEFLIYFQGNSAPDKSGLPSDRFSAERTGGSVSTLTIQRTQQEDSAVYLCASTLTQSTNYGYTFGSGTRLTVV.

The chain joins TRBV20-1 to TRBJ2-4; tentatively, D is TRBD1 or TRBD2 (6 bases each). CDR3 length: 12 amino acids. Trimming took 3 bases from V and 9 from J, leaving 12 bases between them. Germline V gives CDR1 DFQATT, CDR2 SNEGSKA (reference sequence). CDR3 bases: TGCAGTGCTAGCTGGGGGGCTGGCATTCAGTACTTC. Its translation: CSASWGAGIQYF.

This clonotype has only a few counts. The rearrangement uses TRBV7-6 and TRBJ1-4; D unclear. Germline V gene lookup returns CDR1 SGHVS and CDR2 FNYEAQ. The CDR3 is 13 amino acids. Trimming stripped 0 bases from V and 8 bases from J, with 7 bases between. This CDR3 reads CASSLASREKLFF. The CDR3, as DNA: TGTGCCAGCAGCTTAGCGTCGCGGGAAAAACTGTTTTTT. The variable domain in full, with the rest retrieved from reference TRBV7-6 and TRBJ1-4, is GAGVSQSPRYKVTKRGQDVALRCDPISGHVSLYWYRQALGQGPEFLTYFNYEAQQDKSGLPNDRFSAERPEGSISTLTIQRTEQRDSAMYRCASSLASREKLFFGSGTQLSVL.

The V gene is TRBV11-2, the J gene TRBJ2-3, with 8 bases matching TRBD2. CDR1 is SGHAT, CDR2 FQNNGV, per germline. The V gene end was trimmed by 8 bases and the J gene end by 0 bases; junction bases not matched to a gene: 7. This CDR3 region has 15 residues. The CDR3 region has the DNA TGTGCCAGCTCCGGGGGGGCGCTGAGCACAGATACGCAGTATTTT. Amino acid sequence: CASSGGALSTDTQYF.

The chain combines TRBV28 with TRBJ1-5, with 10 bases matching TRBD1. The CDR3 runs to 15 residues. V shed 3 bases and J 6 bases; nucleotides not matched to a gene: 5. Germline V gene sequence: CDR1 MDHEN, CDR2 SYDVKM. CDR3 amino acids: CASSFRTGGVQPQHF. CDR3 coding DNA: TGTGCCAGCAGTTTTCGGACAGGGGGTGTTCAGCCCCAGCATTTT.

The V call is TRBV6-2 or TRBV6-3, the J call TRBJ1-6, with a possible D match to TRBD1 (5 bases). The germline gives CDR1 MNHEY, CDR2 SVGEGT. The CDR3 length is 15 residues. Trimming left V 2 bases short and J 6 bases short, with 11 bases between. The CDR3 here is CASSYDSGVNSPLHF. The CDR3 region has the DNA TGTGCCAGCAGTTACGACAGCGGGGTTAATTCACCCCTCCACTTT.

This clonotype was seen only a few times. V and J are TRBV18 and TRBJ2-2; no firm D call. The V end lost 3 bases, the J end lost 1 base, and 6 bases lay between the germline ends. The germline gives CDR1 KGHSH, CDR2 LQKENI. This CDR3 is built from 14 residues. The chain's CDR3 is CASSPPLNTGELFF. CDR3 bases: TGTGCCAGCTCACCCCCCCTGAACACCGGGGAGCTGTTTTTT.